One and the same sample provided the 20 T cell receptor beta chains below, sequenced in a study of cytomegalovirus exposure and HLA in healthy donors. The study ran its PCR with 60 Vbeta and 13 Jbeta primers. Sequenced by immunoSEQ multiplex PCR; TCRdb stores in-frame clones only, minus some. The sample has 90,000 to 130,000 clones, 65% to 85% seen once. The sequenced material came from PBMCs. The source is a man aged 25 to 40 in good health and CMV-seropositive.

The chain carries TRBV10-1 and TRBJ2-4; D unresolved. From germline, CDR1 is WNHNN and CDR2 SYGVQD (reference sequence). V was cut by 3 bases and J by 2 bases, with 8 bases left in between. The CDR3 is made up of 14 amino acids. Here the CDR3 DNA reads TGCGCCAGCAGTGACCGGAGATCCAAAAACATTCAGTACTTC. It translates to CASSDRRSKNIQYF.

The rearrangement links TRBV19 to TRBJ1-4, with 7 bases aligning to TRBD1. The trim removed 5 bases at V and 10 bases at J, leaving 7 bases unmatched. The V gene's germline CDR1 is LNHDA and CDR2 SQIVND (reference sequence). This CDR3 comprises 13 residues. The CDR3 loop reads CASSATGLAKLFF. The CDR3 coding sequence is TGTGCCAGTAGTGCGACAGGGCTCGCAAAACTGTTTTTT.

This clone was counted only a few times. The gene calls are TRBV6-5 and TRBJ1-5; no clear D gene. The CDR3 has 13 amino acids. Germline V gene sequence: CDR1 MNHEY, CDR2 SVGAGI. Trimming cost V 0 bases and J 4 bases, with 4 bases left between them. For the CDR3, the DNA is TGTGCCAGCAGTTACTCCCTAAATCAGCCCCAGCATTTT. Amino acids: CASSYSLNQPQHF.

The V gene is TRBV11-2, the J gene TRBJ1-1; TRBD1 matches at 8 bases. J lost 2 bases, V lost 8 bases, and 1 base had no gene match. The CDR3 has 12 amino acids. Germline values: CDR1 SGHAT, CDR2 FQNNGV. CDR3 sequence: CASQGANTEAFF. In nucleotides, the CDR3 is TGTGCCAGCCAGGGGGCTAACACTGAAGCTTTCTTT.

This sequence joins TRBV7-2 and TRBJ2-3, with D maybe TRBD1 (6 bases). Germline V gene sequence: CDR1 SGHTA, CDR2 FQGNSA. The CDR3 totals 15 residues. Trimming took off 3 bases at V and 10 bases at J, with 20 bases between the two ends. For the CDR3, the DNA is TGTGCCAGCAGCTTGGACAGAGTAGATGGCGGGTCGCAGTATTTT. Translated: CASSLDRVDGGSQYF. Complete variable domain (other parts from reference TRBV7-2 and TRBJ2-3): GAGVSQSPSNKVTEKGKDVELRCDPISGHTALYWYRQSLGQGLEFLIYFQGNSAPDKSGLPSDRFSAERTGGSVSTLTIQRTQQEDSAVYLCASSLDRVDGGSQYFGPGTRLTVL.

The V gene is TRBV7-6, the J gene TRBJ2-1; TRBD1 might be the D (5 bases). This CDR3 is built from 15 residues. V dropped 3 bases and J dropped 2 bases, with 11 bases sitting between them. Germline V gene lookup returns CDR1 SGHVS and CDR2 FNYEAQ. The CDR3: CASSLGQGPYNEQFF. CDR3 coding DNA: TGTGCCAGCAGCTTGGGTCAGGGCCCCTACAATGAGCAGTTCTTC.

J is TRBJ1-6 and V is TRBV4-2, with 7 bases identical to TRBD1. The CDR3 has 16 residues. Per the germline V gene, CDR1 is LGHNA and CDR2 is YNFKEQ. V lost 0 bases and J lost 5; bases outside the gene matches: 4. This chain's CDR3 is CASSQDPGTDNSPLHF. DNA for the CDR3: TGTGCCAGCAGCCAAGATCCCGGGACAGATAATTCACCCCTCCACTTT.

V usage is TRBV6-4 and J usage is TRBJ1-1, with no clear D. The ends were cut back, 0 bases at V and 6 bases at J, with 8 bases in the middle. Looked up from germline, CDR1 is MRHNA and CDR2 is SNTAGT. The CDR3 totals 13 residues. CDR3 residues: CASSDSKRAEAFF. CDR3 in DNA: TGTGCCAGCAGTGACTCGAAGCGGGCTGAAGCTTTCTTT.

This sequence joins TRBV7-9 and TRBJ2-1, with 8 bases that match TRBD2. The germline CDR1 and CDR2 sequences are SEHNR and FQNEAQ (reference sequence). The CDR3 covers 15 residues. The V segment lost 5 bases and the J segment 0 bases; nucleotides outside the gene matches: 3. The CDR3: CASSAGTSSYNEQFF. Written as DNA, the CDR3 is TGTGCCAGCAGCGCAGGGACTAGCTCCTACAATGAGCAGTTCTTC. The variable domain in full, with the rest retrieved from reference TRBV7-9 and TRBJ2-1, is DTGVSQNPRHKITKRGQNVTFRCDPISEHNRLYWYRQTLGQGPEFLTYFQNEAQLEKSRLLSDRFSAERPKGSFSTLEIQRTEQGDSAMYLCASSAGTSSYNEQFFGPGTRLTVL.

In nucleotides, the CDR3 is TGTGCCAGCAGCCCATACAGGGAATCCTACGAGCAGTACTTC. It is translated as CASSPYRESYEQYF. The rearrangement uses TRBV9 and TRBJ2-7, with a possible D match to TRBD1 (6 bases). V lost 4 bases and J lost 1, with 12 bases in between. The CDR3 runs 14 residues. The germline V gene has CDR1 SGDLS and CDR2 YYNGEE.

This clone was found once. This chain's CDR3 is CASSLGTSGGLAGELFF. The CDR3 DNA is TGTGCCAGCAGCCTCGGGACTAGCGGGGGGCTGGCCGGGGAGCTGTTTTTT. The chain carries TRBV5-6 and TRBJ2-2, with 15 bases fitting TRBD2. V dropped 4 bases and J dropped 6; count of bases not matched to a gene: 7. The CDR3 runs 17 residues. CDR1 is SGHDT, CDR2 YYEEEE, per germline.

This clone was counted a single time. The chain joins TRBV7-2 to TRBJ2-7; 9 bases map to TRBD1. The ends lost 3 bases at V and 5 bases at J; junction bases unmatched: 5. Per the germline V gene, CDR1 is SGHTA and CDR2 is FQGNSA. The CDR3 runs 14 residues. CDR3 sequence reads: CASSLRQGGNEQYF. The CDR3, as DNA: TGTGCCAGCAGCTTGCGACAGGGGGGGAACGAGCAGTACTTC.

The J gene is TRBJ2-7, the V gene TRBV28; 7 nucleotides line up with TRBD2. This CDR3 has 13 amino acids. CDR1 is MDHEN and CDR2 is SYDVKM in the germline V gene. Unmatched junction bases numbered 10, after V lost 11 bases and J lost 3 bases. CDR3 sequence (DNA): TGTGCCGCTCAGGGTGGGGGGGTCTACGAGCAGTACTTC. Its translation is CAAQGGGVYEQYF.

V gene TRBV4-3 combines with J gene TRBJ2-5; TRBD2 matches 7 bases. The DNA end favors TRBJ2-7, so the J call may be wrong. This CDR3 has 15 residues. Germline lookup yields CDR1 LGHNA and CDR2 YSLEER. The CDR3 here is CASSQVAGDDYEQYF. The CDR3 DNA reads as TGCGCCAGCAGCCAAGTTGCGGGGGACGACTACGAGCAGTACTTC.

This clone was seen once. The gene calls are TRBV11-3 and TRBJ1-4; no firm D call. The germline CDR1 and CDR2 sequences are SGHNT and YENEEA. The CDR3 has 12 amino acids. The V end lost 2 bases, the J end lost 7 bases, and 5 bases lay between the germline ends. The DNA for the CDR3 is TGTGCCAGCAGCTTAAACAGTGAAAAACTGTTTTTT. As protein: CASSLNSEKLFF.

This clone was counted between two and nine times. V is TRBV7-8 and J is TRBJ2-7, with 10 bases identical to TRBD1. After removal of 5 bases from V and 4 bases from J, the junction contained 8 bases not matched to a gene. Germline values: CDR1 SGHVS, CDR2 FQNEAQ. CDR3 size: 15 residues. The CDR3 DNA is TGTGCCAGCAGCACCAACCGGGACAGGGGATACGAGCAGTACTTC. This encodes CASSTNRDRGYEQYF. Using reference TRBV7-8 and TRBJ2-7 for the parts outside the CDR3, the full variable domain is GAGVSQSPRYKVAKRGQDVALRCDPISGHVSLFWYQQALGQGPEFLTYFQNEAQLDKSGLPSDRFFAERPEGSVSTLKIQRTQQEDSAVYLCASSTNRDRGYEQYFGPGTRLTVT.

This clone was observed a few times. The V call is TRBV4-1, the J call TRBJ1-4; D is unresolved. From germline, CDR1 is MGHRA and CDR2 YSYEKL. This CDR3 region has 16 residues. V was cut by 3 bases and J by 0 bases, with 11 bases left in between. Written as DNA, the CDR3 is TGCGCCAGCAGCCACCTTCTCTTAACAACTAATGAAAAACTGTTTTTT. It yields the protein CASSHLLLTTNEKLFF.

This chain connects TRBV30 to TRBJ1-6; the D gene is possibly TRBD1 (5 bases). CDR3 length: 14 amino acids. Trimming removed 4 bases at V and 4 bases at J, with 11 bases between. Germline lookup yields CDR1 GTSNPN and CDR2 SVGIG (reference sequence). The CDR3 coding sequence is TGTGCCTGGACTGTGGGACTGTATAATTCACCCCTCCACTTT. Protein product: CAWTVGLYNSPLHF.

The V and J genes are TRBV2 and TRBJ1-4; 10 bases agree with TRBD1. The CDR3 has 16 residues. From germline, CDR1 is SNHLY and CDR2 FYNNEI. J was trimmed by 8 bases and V by 3 bases; bases with no gene match: 9. CDR3 sequence: CASSDGQGVFGEKLFF. The CDR3 DNA is TGTGCCAGCAGTGATGGACAGGGGGTTTTTGGGGAAAAACTGTTTTTT.

The V call is TRBV10-3, the J call TRBJ2-2; D may be TRBD1 (6 bases). Trimming cost V 4 bases and J 10 bases, with 19 bases left between them. Germline assignment: CDR1 ENHRY and CDR2 SYGVKD. The CDR3 has 15 residues. The CDR3, as DNA: TGTGCCATCAGTGTTCAGGGGAGTCAACGTGTGGAGCTGTTTTTT. It codes for CAISVQGSQRVELFF.